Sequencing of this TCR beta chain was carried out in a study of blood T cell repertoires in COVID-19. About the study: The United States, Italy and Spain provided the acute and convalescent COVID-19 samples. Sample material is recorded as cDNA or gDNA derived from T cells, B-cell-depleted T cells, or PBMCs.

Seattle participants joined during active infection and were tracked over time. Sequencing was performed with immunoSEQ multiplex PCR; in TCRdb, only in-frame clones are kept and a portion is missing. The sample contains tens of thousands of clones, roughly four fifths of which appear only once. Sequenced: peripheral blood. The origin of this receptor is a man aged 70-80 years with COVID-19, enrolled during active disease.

The CDR3 nucleotides read TGTGCCACCAGTGATAGCGGGAGAGGTACCGGGGAGCTGTTTTTT. Residues: CATSDSGRGTGELFF. The chain links TRBV24-1 to TRBJ2-2; TRBD2 matches 8 bases. Unmatched junction bases numbered 4, after V lost 3 bases and J lost 5 bases. The CDR3 consists of 15 residues. The V gene's germline CDR1 is KGHDR and CDR2 SFDVKD.